This T cell receptor (beta chain) stems from a study of T cell repertoires in cytomegalovirus infection. The wider study: Indications of both CMV infection and matching HLA type were provided by public TCR beta signatures.

Note on this clonotype: The antigen is not known.

Germline V gene sequence: CDR1 SNHLY, CDR2 FYNNEI. CDR3 size: 14 residues. V lost 6 bases and J 0 bases, leaving 11 bases between the germline ends. TCRdb ran MiXCR on the reads and lists one entry per CDR3 protein. The sample lists about 570,000 distinct CDR3 sequences, over 35% occurring once. General observations from the study: The ex vivo response showed dominance by HLA-C-restricted CMV-specific TCR beta clonotypes.

The sample in question was cultured PBMCs, obtained from culture after CMV antigen stimulation. This sequence originates from a human donor in good health (CMV status not recorded). Some clones in this sample may be carry-over from other donors' samples. The genes are TRBV2 and TRBJ2-5; the D gene is possibly TRBD2 (6 bases). The DNA of the CDR3 is TGTGCCAGCAGGTGGACGGGGGACCAAGAGACCCAGTACTTC. This sequence encodes CASRWTGDQETQYF.